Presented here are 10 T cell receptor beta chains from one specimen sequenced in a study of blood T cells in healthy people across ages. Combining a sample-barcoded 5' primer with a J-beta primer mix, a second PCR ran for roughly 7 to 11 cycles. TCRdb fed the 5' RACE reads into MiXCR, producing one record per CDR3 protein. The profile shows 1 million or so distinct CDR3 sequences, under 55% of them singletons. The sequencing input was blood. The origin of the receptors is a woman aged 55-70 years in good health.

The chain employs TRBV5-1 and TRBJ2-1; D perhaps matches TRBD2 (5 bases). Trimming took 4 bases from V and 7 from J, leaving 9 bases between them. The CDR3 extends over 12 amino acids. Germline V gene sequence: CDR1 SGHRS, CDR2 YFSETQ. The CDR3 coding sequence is TGCGCCAGCAGCGGGAGACCAAATGAGCAGTTCTTC. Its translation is CASSGRPNEQFF.

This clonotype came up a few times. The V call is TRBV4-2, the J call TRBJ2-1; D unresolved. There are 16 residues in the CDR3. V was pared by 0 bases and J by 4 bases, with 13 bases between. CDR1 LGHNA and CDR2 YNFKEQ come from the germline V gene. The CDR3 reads CASSQDERSIYNEQFF. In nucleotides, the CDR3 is TGTGCCAGCAGCCAAGATGAACGGTCTATATACAATGAGCAGTTCTTC.

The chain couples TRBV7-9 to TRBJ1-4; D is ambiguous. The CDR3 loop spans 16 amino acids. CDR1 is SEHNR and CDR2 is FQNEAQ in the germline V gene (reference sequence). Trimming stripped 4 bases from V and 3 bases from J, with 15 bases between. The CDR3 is CASSSPPTEPNEKLFF. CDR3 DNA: TGTGCCAGCAGCTCCCCCCCGACGGAACCTAATGAAAAACTGTTTTTT. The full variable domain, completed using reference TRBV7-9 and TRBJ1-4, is DTGVSQNPRHKITKRGQNVTFRCDPISEHNRLYWYRQTLGQGPEFLTYFQNEAQLEKSRLLSDRFSAERPKGSFSTLEIQRTEQGDSAMYLCASSSPPTEPNEKLFFGSGTQLSVL.

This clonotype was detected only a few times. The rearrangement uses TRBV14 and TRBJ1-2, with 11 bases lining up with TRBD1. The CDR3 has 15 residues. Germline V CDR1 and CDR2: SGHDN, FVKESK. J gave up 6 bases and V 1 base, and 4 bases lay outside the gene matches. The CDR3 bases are TGTGCCAGCAGCCAAGCCGGGACAGGGGGAAATGGCTACACCTTC. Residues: CASSQAGTGGNGYTF.

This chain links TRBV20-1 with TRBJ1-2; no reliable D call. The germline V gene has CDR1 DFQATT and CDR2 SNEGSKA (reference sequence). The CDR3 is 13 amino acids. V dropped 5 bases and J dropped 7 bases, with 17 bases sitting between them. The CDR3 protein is CSAQVSGLGGYTF. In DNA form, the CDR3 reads TGCAGTGCTCAAGTCTCCGGGCTGGGTGGCTACACCTTC.

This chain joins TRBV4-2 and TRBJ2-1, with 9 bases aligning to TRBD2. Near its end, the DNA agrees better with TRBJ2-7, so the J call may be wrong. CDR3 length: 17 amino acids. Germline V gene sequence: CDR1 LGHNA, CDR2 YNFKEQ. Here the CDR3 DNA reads TGTGCCAGCAGCCAAGAGGGTAGCGGGAGCTCCTACAATGAGCAGTACTTC. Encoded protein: CASSQEGSGSSYNEQYF.

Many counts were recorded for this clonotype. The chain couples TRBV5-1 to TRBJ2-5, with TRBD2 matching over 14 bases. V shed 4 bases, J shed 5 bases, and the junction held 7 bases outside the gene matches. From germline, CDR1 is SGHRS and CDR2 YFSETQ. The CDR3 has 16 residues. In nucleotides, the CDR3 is TGCGCCAGCAGCGGCGGGACTAGCGGGAGAGTTGAGACCCAGTACTTC. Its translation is CASSGGTSGRVETQYF.

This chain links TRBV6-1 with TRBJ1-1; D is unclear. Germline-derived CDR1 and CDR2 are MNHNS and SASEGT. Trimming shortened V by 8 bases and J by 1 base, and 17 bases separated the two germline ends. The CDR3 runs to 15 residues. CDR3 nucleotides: TGTGCCAGCTCGTCGAGCACGGGTGCGAACACTGAAGCTTTCTTT. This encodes CASSSSTGANTEAFF.

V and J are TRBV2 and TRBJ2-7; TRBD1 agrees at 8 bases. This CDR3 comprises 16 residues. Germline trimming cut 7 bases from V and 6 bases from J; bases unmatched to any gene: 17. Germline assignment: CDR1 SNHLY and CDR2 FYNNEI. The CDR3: CASKSPGTGLPFEQYF. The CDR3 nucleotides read TGTGCCAGCAAAAGTCCCGGGACAGGATTACCTTTCGAGCAGTACTTC.

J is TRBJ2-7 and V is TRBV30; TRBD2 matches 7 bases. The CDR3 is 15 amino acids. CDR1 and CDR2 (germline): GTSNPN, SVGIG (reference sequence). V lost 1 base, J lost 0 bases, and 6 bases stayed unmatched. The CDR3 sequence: CAWSGSGGISYEQYF. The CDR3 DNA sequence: TGTGCCTGGAGTGGATCCGGGGGGATCTCCTACGAGCAGTACTTC.